These 26 T cell receptor beta chains were all obtained from the same sample, sequenced in a study of T cell clonotyping in hematopoietic cell transplantation. Using immunoSEQ multiplex PCR, the repertoire was profiled, and TCRdb retains in-frame clones only, with some absent. The table lists around 9,000 clones, roughly nine tenths of them singletons. The sequencing used peripheral blood mononuclear cells, collected at the time of graft-versus-host disease after allogeneic stem cell transplant. Every receptor here comes from a male patient between 60 and 69 years old who had an allogeneic stem cell transplant from a related donor, so the T cells may come from the graft donor. Some clones in this sample may be carry-over from other donors' samples.

This chain connects TRBV7-3 to TRBJ2-3; D unresolved. CDR3 size: 15 residues. The V gene lost 5 bases and the J gene lost 3 bases, with 15 bases spanning the gap. Germline V gene lookup returns CDR1 SGHTA and CDR2 FQGTGA. The CDR3 reads CASSHDWSRTDTQYF. CDR3 sequence (DNA): TGTGCCAGCAGCCACGACTGGAGTCGGACAGATACGCAGTATTTT.

This clone has only a few counts. This chain links TRBV2 with TRBJ1-1; maybe TRBD1 (6 bases). The V and J ends lost 7 bases and 0 bases respectively, with 12 bases between them. The CDR3 spans 14 residues. Germline V gene lookup returns CDR1 SNHLY and CDR2 FYNNEI. DNA of the CDR3: TGTGCCAGCATGCGCGGGGGCGTGAACACTGAAGCTTTCTTT. Its protein product is CASMRGGVNTEAFF. The full variable domain, completed using reference TRBV2 and TRBJ1-1, is EPEVTQTPSHQVTQMGQEVILRCVPISNHLYFYWYRQILGQKVEFLVSFYNNEISEKSEIFDDQFSVERPDGSNFTLKIRSTKLEDSAMYFCASMRGGVNTEAFFGQGTRLTVV.

The genes are TRBV6-6 and TRBJ1-5; maybe TRBD1 (5 bases). This CDR3 has 14 amino acids. Looked up from germline, CDR1 is MNHNY and CDR2 is SVGAGI (reference sequence). V lost 2 bases to trimming and J lost 6 bases, with 11 bases between them. Written as DNA, the CDR3 is TGTGCCAGCAGTTACAGGGGAGACCGTCAGCCCCAGCATTTT. This gives the protein CASSYRGDRQPQHF.

The rearrangement joins TRBV15 to TRBJ1-6; a weak D match, TRBD1 (5 bases). Germline V gene sequence: CDR1 LNHNV, CDR2 YYDKDF (reference sequence). V lost 4 bases and J lost 9, with 13 bases in between. This CDR3 region has 14 residues. The CDR3 sequence is CATSNRAGGSPLHF. The CDR3 nucleotides read TGTGCCACCAGCAACCGGGCCGGGGGTTCACCCCTCCACTTT.

The chain recombines TRBV7-9 with TRBJ2-3, with D perhaps matching TRBD2 (6 bases). Trimming removed 6 bases at V and 0 bases at J, with 19 bases between. This CDR3 has 17 amino acids. CDR1 and CDR2 from the germline V gene are SEHNR and FQNEAQ (reference sequence). CDR3 in DNA: TGTGCCAGCAGTCGTCCGGCGGGGATTACTAGCACAGATACGCAGTATTTT. Its translation is CASSRPAGITSTDTQYF.

This clone appeared a few times. V gene TRBV7-6 combines with J gene TRBJ1-1, with no clear D. V was pared by 1 base and J by 6 bases, with 9 bases between. Germline CDR1 and CDR2: SGHVS and FNYEAQ. The CDR3 is made up of 13 amino acids. CDR3 nucleotides: TGTGCCAGCAGCTTAGTTGGGATCGCTGAAGCTTTCTTT. It encodes CASSLVGIAEAFF. The variable domain in full, with the rest retrieved from reference TRBV7-6 and TRBJ1-1, is GAGVSQSPRYKVTKRGQDVALRCDPISGHVSLYWYRQALGQGPEFLTYFNYEAQQDKSGLPNDRFSAERPEGSISTLTIQRTEQRDSAMYRCASSLVGIAEAFFGQGTRLTVV.

This rearrangement joins TRBV15 to TRBJ1-4; D remains unclear. CDR1 is LNHNV and CDR2 is YYDKDF in the germline V gene (reference sequence). The V gene lost 2 bases and the J gene lost 8 bases, with 21 bases spanning the gap. The CDR3 spans 17 residues. Here the CDR3 DNA reads TGTGCCACCAGCAGACCCGACCACATCCGTGTGGTCGAAAAACTGTTTTTT. Protein sequence: CATSRPDHIRVVEKLFF.

V and J are TRBV4-1 and TRBJ1-3; D is unclear. The germline V and J ends were trimmed by 4 bases and 0 bases, with 10 bases remaining between them. This CDR3 region has 15 residues. The germline V gene encodes CDR1 MGHRA and CDR2 YSYEKL. As DNA, the CDR3 is TGCGCCAGCAGCCCGGCGGACCGCTCTGGAAACACCATATATTTT. Protein sequence: CASSPADRSGNTIYF.

The chain combines TRBV4-3 with TRBJ2-2; maybe TRBD1 (6 bases). The CDR3 runs to 14 residues. Germline V gene sequence: CDR1 LGHNA, CDR2 YSLEER. V was pared by 4 bases and J by 1 base, with 7 bases between. The CDR3 here is CASSLTGNTGELFF. The CDR3 coding sequence is TGCGCCAGCAGCCTGACAGGGAACACCGGGGAGCTGTTTTTT.

This sequence joins TRBV7-9 and TRBJ2-7, with TRBD2 matching 9 bases. Trimming cost V 6 bases and J 0 bases; bases outside gene matches: 6. Germline CDR1 reads SEHNR; CDR2 reads FQNEAQ (reference sequence). The CDR3 has 15 residues. The chain's CDR3 is CASSFIAGDSYEQYF. The CDR3 DNA is TGTGCCAGCAGTTTTATAGCGGGGGACTCCTACGAGCAGTACTTC.

This sequence joins TRBV5-1 and TRBJ1-5; D ambiguous. Trimming took off 0 bases at V and 5 bases at J, with 6 bases between the two ends. Germline V CDR1 and CDR2: SGHRS, YFSETQ. The CDR3 consists of 13 residues. In DNA, the CDR3 is TGCGCCAGCAGCTTGGGCCCTGATCAGCCCCAGCATTTT. As protein: CASSLGPDQPQHF.

This chain connects TRBV7-8 to TRBJ1-6; D not resolved. The CDR3 contains 15 residues. Trimming cost V 5 bases and J 5 bases, with 13 bases left between them. The germline V gene encodes CDR1 SGHVS and CDR2 FQNEAQ. This CDR3 is CASSLVTPDNSPLHF. The DNA of the CDR3 is TGTGCCAGCAGCCTGGTGACACCTGATAATTCACCCCTCCACTTT.

The table lists this clone with a count of one. The chain combines TRBV5-6 with TRBJ2-5, with D maybe TRBD1 (5 bases). V dropped 2 bases and J dropped 4 bases, with 12 bases sitting between them. Germline CDR1 and CDR2: SGHDT and YYEEEE. This CDR3 has 14 residues. As DNA, the CDR3 is TGTGCCAGCAGCTTCCCAGGGCAGGTAGAGACCCAGTACTTC. It yields the protein CASSFPGQVETQYF.

The chain links TRBV6-6 to TRBJ2-7; D possibly corresponds to TRBD1 (5 bases). Germline CDR1 is MNHNY and CDR2 is SVGAGI (reference sequence). The V end lost 7 bases, the J end lost 0 bases, and 7 bases lay between the germline ends. The CDR3 contains 12 residues. The CDR3 protein is CASKDTSYEQYF. In DNA, the CDR3 is TGTGCCAGCAAGGACACCTCCTACGAGCAGTACTTC.

The gene calls are TRBV5-5 and TRBJ1-4, with D uncertain. Trimming left V 0 bases short and J 8 bases short, with 11 bases between. The CDR3 extends over 14 amino acids. Looked up from germline, CDR1 is SGHKS and CDR2 is YYEKEE (reference sequence). CDR3 protein: CASSLEVGNEKLFF. The DNA of the CDR3 is TGTGCCAGCAGCTTGGAGGTAGGGAACGAAAAACTGTTTTTT.

The rearrangement links TRBV28 to TRBJ1-2; no definite D call. The length of the CDR3 is 12 residues. The ends were cut back, 6 bases at V and 4 bases at J, with 9 bases in the middle. Germline loops: CDR1 MDHEN, CDR2 SYDVKM. CDR3 DNA sequence: TGTGCCAGCAGCCACGACCCCTATGGCTACACCTTC. It is translated as CASSHDPYGYTF.

The sample holds one count of this clone. The CDR3 bases are TGTGCCAGCAGTAAGCGACAGGACCCTAATCAGCCCCAGCATTTT. It specifies CASSKRQDPNQPQHF. This sequence joins TRBV27 and TRBJ1-5; D is perhaps TRBD1 (6 bases). The CDR3 spans 15 residues. Germline assignment: CDR1 MNHEY and CDR2 SMNVEV (reference sequence). The germline V and J ends were trimmed by 5 bases and 4 bases, with 15 bases remaining between them.

The chain couples TRBV15 to TRBJ2-3; D unclear. Germline-derived CDR1 and CDR2 are LNHNV and YYDKDF (reference sequence). V was cut by 5 bases and J by 4 bases, with 7 bases left in between. The length of the CDR3 is 12 residues. CDR3 sequence reads: CATSAVADTQYF. In DNA, the CDR3 is TGTGCCACCAGCGCGGTAGCAGATACGCAGTATTTT.

The chain carries TRBV6-1 and TRBJ2-7, with a weak D call TRBD1 (6 bases). V was clipped by 5 bases and J by 5 bases, with 10 bases between them. From germline, CDR1 is MNHNS and CDR2 SASEGT. This CDR3 region has 12 residues. The CDR3 protein is CASSRDINEQYF. CDR3 nucleotide sequence: TGTGCCAGCAGTAGGGACATAAACGAGCAGTACTTC.

The V gene is TRBV4-1, the J gene TRBJ2-7; possibly TRBD1 for D (6 bases). The CDR3 consists of 19 residues. Germline values: CDR1 MGHRA, CDR2 YSYEKL. V was pared by 6 bases and J by 3 bases, with 30 bases between. The CDR3 reads CASRKVGRGQPGEHYEQYF. The CDR3 nucleotides read TGCGCCAGCAGAAAAGTGGGCAGGGGTCAGCCTGGCGAACACTACGAGCAGTACTTC.

V and J are TRBV6-5 and TRBJ2-4; TRBD1 agrees at 8 bases. The V segment lost 8 bases and the J segment 3 bases; nucleotides outside the gene matches: 9. CDR1 is MNHEY, CDR2 SVGAGI, per germline. This CDR3 comprises 15 residues. For the CDR3, the DNA is TGTGCCAGCCGGACTTTACAGGGGGGCAAAAACATTCAGTACTTC. Its protein is CASRTLQGGKNIQYF.

This clone qualifies as medium-sized. V gene TRBV19 combines with J gene TRBJ1-5, with D uncertain. Germline V gene data show CDR1 as LNHDA and CDR2 as SQIVND (reference sequence). The germline V and J ends were trimmed by 3 bases and 4 bases, with 7 bases remaining between them. The CDR3 has 13 amino acids. The DNA of the CDR3 is TGTGCCAGTAGTATGGCTATTAATCAGCCCCAGCATTTT. Translated, it gives CASSMAINQPQHF.

The chain links TRBV5-4 to TRBJ2-5; the match to TRBD2 covers 7 bases. The V segment lost 1 base and the J segment 2 bases; nucleotides outside the gene matches: 2. The germline V gene has CDR1 SGHNT and CDR2 YYREEE (reference sequence). CDR3 length: 14 residues. The CDR3 DNA sequence: TGTGCCAGCAGCTTGAGCGGGACTCAAGAGACCCAGTACTTC. It codes for CASSLSGTQETQYF.

The CDR3, as DNA: TGTGCCAGCAGGGAGCCGCTACATTCGGCCCAGCATTTT. Protein product: CASREPLHSAQHF. This chain connects TRBV28 to TRBJ1-5; D not resolved. The CDR3 runs 13 residues. The ends were cut back, 6 bases at V and 11 bases at J, with 17 bases in the middle. CDR1 is MDHEN, CDR2 SYDVKM, per germline.

CDR3 amino acids: CAWRASLGWTGELFF. CDR3 nucleotides: TGTGCCTGGAGAGCTTCGTTGGGGTGGACCGGGGAGCTGTTTTTT. The rearrangement joins TRBV30 to TRBJ2-2, with D hard to call. Trimming removed 3 bases from V and 5 bases from J, with 16 bases in between. This CDR3 is 15 amino acids long. CDR1 and CDR2 from the germline V gene are GTSNPN and SVGIG (reference sequence).

The V call is TRBV11-2, the J call TRBJ1-1; D is unresolved. The CDR3 consists of 13 residues. Trimming shortened V by 2 bases and J by 0 bases, and 4 bases separated the two germline ends. Germline lookup yields CDR1 SGHAT and CDR2 FQNNGV. CDR3 in DNA: TGTGCCAGCAGCTTAATCATGAACACTGAAGCTTTCTTT. Protein product: CASSLIMNTEAFF.